Sequencing of this T cell receptor beta chain was carried out in a study of blood T cells in healthy people across ages. The use of a sample-barcoded 5' primer and a J-beta primer mix characterized a second PCR of roughly 6 to 11 cycles. TCRdb re-analysed the 5' RACE reads in MiXCR, keeping a single row per CDR3 protein. The table lists some 860,000 distinct CDR3 sequences, 45% to 70% of them singletons. This clonotype has more than one count but fewer than ten. In germline, CDR1 is PRHDT, CDR2 FYEKMQ (reference sequence). J gave up 11 bases and V 2 bases, and 8 bases lay outside the gene matches. This CDR3 is built from 14 residues.

The receptor was isolated from a middle-aged man in good health. The sample comprised blood. The rearrangement joins TRBV13 to TRBJ2-5; 10 nucleotides line up with TRBD1. The CDR3 bases are TGTGCCAGCAGCTTAACGGGACAGGGGCGGGAGCAGTACTTC. Its protein product is CASSLTGQGREQYF.